These 18 T cell receptor beta chains were sequenced from one sample in a study of blood T cells in healthy people across ages. Through a sample-barcoded 5' primer and a J-beta primer mix, a second PCR was run for roughly 7 to 11 cycles. TCRdb processed the 5' RACE reads anew with MiXCR; each CDR3 protein has one entry. The data hold 650,000 to 700,000 distinct CDR3 sequences, with 32% observed a single time. Material for sequencing was blood. These receptors came from a woman aged 80 or over in good health.

For this clonotype: A single base separates this from a much larger clone, so it may be a read error. Likely a read error: the CDR3 ends without its conserved phenylalanine or tryptophan. The J gene is TRBJ2-5, the V gene TRBV7-9, with D perhaps matching TRBD1 or TRBD2 (6 bases each). The CDR3 extends over 15 amino acids. Germline V lookup: CDR1 SEHNR, CDR2 FQNEAQ (reference sequence). V was clipped by 3 bases and J by 2 bases, with 13 bases between them. The CDR3 loop reads CASSFRGADQETQYV. The CDR3 coding sequence is TGTGCCAGCAGCTTTAGGGGGGCCGATCAAGAGACCCAGTACGTC.

This rearrangement joins TRBV20-1 to TRBJ1-4, with 7 bases that match TRBD1. This CDR3 is built from 12 residues. Germline CDR1 and CDR2: DFQATT and SNEGSKA (reference sequence). The CDR3 sequence: CRVDRSGEKLFF. In DNA form, the CDR3 reads TGCAGAGTGGACAGGTCCGGTGAAAAACTGTTTTTT.

The rearrangement joins TRBV20-1 to TRBJ2-4, with 9 bases identical to TRBD1. Germline V gene sequence: CDR1 DFQATT, CDR2 SNEGSKA (reference sequence). This CDR3 is 13 amino acids long. The J segment lost 6 bases and the V segment lost 4 bases, leaving 4 bases of the junction unmatched. DNA of the CDR3: TGCAGTGCTAAGGGACAGGGAACAAACATTCAGTACTTC. It translates to CSAKGQGTNIQYF.

A note on this clonotype: This may stem from a read error, because a much larger clone lies one nucleotide away. This CDR3 is missing its conserved last phenylalanine or tryptophan, likely due to a read error. Here the CDR3 reads CAISDTTYGYTS. CDR3 DNA sequence: TGTGCCATCAGTGACACAACCTATGGCTACACCTCC. This sequence joins TRBV10-3 and TRBJ1-2, with D unclear. The CDR3 covers 12 residues. Trimming stripped 3 bases from V and 4 bases from J, with 6 bases between. Germline V lookup: CDR1 ENHRY, CDR2 SYGVKD.

This clonotype has at least ten counts. The chain employs TRBV7-2 and TRBJ1-4; 8 positions agree with TRBD1. With V trimmed by 4 bases and J by 3 bases, 4 bases remained unmatched. Germline CDR1 reads SGHTA; CDR2 reads FQGNSA. The CDR3 has 15 amino acids. CDR3 nucleotide sequence: TGTGCCAGCAGCTCCGACAGGGGTGCTAATGAAAAACTGTTTTTT. This translates into CASSSDRGANEKLFF.

The chain is built from TRBV25-1 and TRBJ1-5; TRBD1 is a possible D gene (5 bases). CDR1 MGHDK and CDR2 SYGVNS come from the germline V gene. This CDR3 comprises 14 residues. V was trimmed by 4 bases and J by 3 bases, leaving 10 bases between them. The CDR3 DNA is TGTGCCAGCAGTGGCGTAGGGGACAATCAGCCCCAGCATTTT. Its protein is CASSGVGDNQPQHF.

This clonotype showed up many times. The chain has TRBV7-2 and TRBJ1-4, with D possibly matching TRBD1 (5 bases). Germline V gene lookup returns CDR1 SGHTA and CDR2 FQGNSA. CDR3 size: 13 residues. Trimming took 4 bases from V and 8 from J, leaving 11 bases between them. Here the CDR3 reads CASSYGHREKLFF. The DNA of the CDR3 is TGTGCCAGCAGCTACGGACATCGAGAAAAACTGTTTTTT.

The chain carries TRBV6-6 and TRBJ1-1; D is uncertain. The V gene lost 5 bases and the J gene lost 1 base, with 11 bases spanning the gap. Germline V gene data show CDR1 as MNHNY and CDR2 as SVGAGI (reference sequence). CDR3 size: 14 residues. Here the CDR3 DNA reads TGTGCCAGCAGTACCACCAAGGGGAACACTGAAGCTTTCTTT. It specifies CASSTTKGNTEAFF.

This clonotype was seen ten or more times. The genes are TRBV10-3 and TRBJ2-5; D might be TRBD1 or TRBD2, each matching 5 bases. V lost 11 bases and J lost 4, with 14 bases in between. The germline V gene has CDR1 ENHRY and CDR2 SYGVKD. The length of the CDR3 is 12 residues. The CDR3 nucleotides are TGTGCCGGACGAGGGGAAACAGAGACCCAGTACTTC. It yields the protein CAGRGETETQYF.

Many counts were recorded for this clonotype. The chain uses TRBV28 and TRBJ2-1, with 16 bases matching TRBD2. V trimming: 4 bases; J trimming: 9 bases; junction bases outside the gene matches: 6. CDR3 length equals 16 residues. The germline CDR1 and CDR2 sequences are MDHEN and SYDVKM. The CDR3 is CASSYGGLAGGTEQFF. CDR3 nucleotides: TGTGCCAGCAGTTATGGGGGACTAGCGGGGGGGACTGAGCAGTTCTTC.

This clonotype has ten or more counts. The rearrangement links TRBV25-1 to TRBJ2-3; D is undetermined. Trimming stripped 9 bases from V and 0 bases from J, with 13 bases between. Germline V gives CDR1 MGHDK, CDR2 SYGVNS. The CDR3 sequence is 14 residues long. CDR3 DNA: TGTGCCAGTAGAGGTGGGATTAGCACAGATACGCAGTATTTT. Translating it yields CASRGGISTDTQYF.

About this clonotype: A much larger clone is a single base away; this may be a read error. This chain joins TRBV5-1 and TRBJ2-4, with 12 bases lining up with TRBD1. The ends lost 5 bases at V and 13 bases at J; junction bases unmatched: 16. The CDR3 is 16 amino acids. CDR1 and CDR2 (germline): SGHRS, YFSETQ. CDR3 loop: CASSRGAGQGAVEQYF. CDR3 DNA: TGCGCCAGCAGTCGAGGGGCGGGACAGGGGGCAGTTGAGCAGTACTTC.

This clonotype has at least ten counts. The chain carries TRBV29-1 and TRBJ2-7; TRBD1 is a possible D gene (5 bases). Germline assignment: CDR1 SQVTM and CDR2 ANQGSEA. This CDR3 contains 13 residues. V was clipped by 1 base and J by 5 bases, with 12 bases between them. The CDR3 loop is CSVEGRGSHEQYF. DNA of the CDR3: TGCAGCGTTGAAGGTAGGGGAAGCCACGAGCAGTACTTC.

The CDR3 nucleotides are TGTGCCAGCAGTTACTCGAAAGGTCCCAAAAACATTCAGTACTTC. Translated, it gives CASSYSKGPKNIQYF. The chain uses TRBV6-2 or TRBV6-3 and TRBJ2-4; no clear D. CDR3 size: 15 residues. The V end lost 0 bases, the J end lost 2 bases, and 8 bases lay between the germline ends. Germline lookup yields CDR1 MNHEY and CDR2 SVGEGT.

This clonotype occurred a few times. One base away lies a much larger clone, so this may be a sequencing read error. The CDR3, as DNA: TGCGGTGCTAGAGATCCGGCCAGAGATACACCCCTCCACTTT. Its protein product is CGARDPARDTPLHF. This chain links TRBV20-1 with TRBJ1-6; no clear D. The CDR3 covers 14 residues. Per the germline V gene, CDR1 is DFQATT and CDR2 is SNEGSKA (reference sequence).

Worth noting for this clonotype: A much larger clone differs by one base, so this may be a read error. This chain joins TRBV20-1 and TRBJ2-1, with D maybe TRBD1 (6 bases). Germline-derived CDR1 and CDR2 are DFQATT and SNEGSKA (reference sequence). Trimming pared 5 bases from V and 10 bases from J, leaving 15 bases between. This CDR3 comprises 12 residues. The CDR3 bases are TGCAGTGCTTCAAAACAGGGCTACGAGCAGTTCTTC. Protein product: CSASKQGYEQFF.

This chain links TRBV30 with TRBJ2-3, with 13 bases fitting TRBD2. After removal of 2 bases from V and 0 bases from J, the junction contained 11 bases not matched to a gene. Germline V gene data show CDR1 as GTSNPN and CDR2 as SVGIG (reference sequence). This CDR3 is 19 amino acids long. DNA of the CDR3: TGTGCCTGGAGTCCAAGACTAGCGGGGGGACAAAAGAGCACAGATACGCAGTATTTT. Its translation: CAWSPRLAGGQKSTDTQYF.

Remarks on this clonotype: This could be a read error, since a much larger clone is one nucleotide away. The chain joins TRBV28 to TRBJ2-7; 8 bases map to TRBD1. The germline CDR1 and CDR2 sequences are MDHEN and SYDVKM. CDR3 length: 14 residues. Losses at the gene ends were 6 bases for V and 7 bases for J; bases not matched to a gene: 11. Here the CDR3 DNA reads TGTGCCAGCAGGACAGGGGAAGGTCGCAATGAGCAGTACTTC. It yields the protein CASRTGEGRNEQYF.